Following are 21 T cell receptor beta chains from one sample sequenced in a study of T cell repertoires in cytomegalovirus infection. TCRdb ran MiXCR on the reads and lists one entry per CDR3 protein. The sample shows hundreds of thousands of distinct CDR3 sequences, approximately 32% of them seen only once. These TCRs' antigens remain unknown. Sequencing was performed on cultured PBMCs, taken from culture after CMV antigen stimulation. These receptors originate from a human donor in good health (CMV status not recorded). Some clones in this sample may be carry-over from other donors' samples.

Concerning this clonotype itself: The CDR3 carries no conserved terminal phenylalanine or tryptophan, so it likely arises from a read error. This rearrangement joins TRBV9 to TRBJ2-1; D call uncertain. V was trimmed by 0 bases and J by 9 bases, leaving 4 bases between them. CDR1 and CDR2 from the germline V gene are SGDLS and YYNGEE. The CDR3 has 11 amino acids. Here the CDR3 DNA reads TGTGCCAGCAGCGTAGGGGGTGAGCAGTTCGTC. Residues: CASSVGGEQFV.

A few counts support this clonotype. V is TRBV29-1 and J is TRBJ2-1; 7 positions match TRBD2. This CDR3 contains 17 residues. With 2 bases clipped from V and 0 bases from J, the junction kept 10 bases outside the gene matches. CDR1 SQVTM and CDR2 ANQGSEA come from the germline V gene. Here the CDR3 DNA reads TGCAGCGTTGAACCAATGGGACTACGCTTCTCCTACAATGAGCAGTTCTTC. Translating it yields CSVEPMGLRFSYNEQFF.

The chain uses TRBV5-1 and TRBJ2-1, with 11 bases aligning to TRBD2. The length of the CDR3 is 14 residues. Unmatched junction bases numbered 6, after V lost 4 bases and J lost 9 bases. Per the germline V gene, CDR1 is SGHRS and CDR2 is YFSETQ. The CDR3, as DNA: TGCGCCAGCAGCCAACTAGCGGGAGATGGTGAGCAGTTCTTC. As protein: CASSQLAGDGEQFF.

This clonotype was seen only a few times. The chain couples TRBV19 to TRBJ1-3; 10 positions agree with TRBD1. This CDR3 has 15 residues. CDR1 is LNHDA, CDR2 SQIVND, per germline (reference sequence). V was pared by 5 bases and J by 5 bases, with 6 bases of the junction left unmatched. CDR3 residues: CASSPRDRGRNTIYF. DNA for the CDR3: TGTGCCAGTAGTCCACGGGACAGGGGAAGAAACACCATATATTTT.

This clonotype has just a few counts. This rearrangement joins TRBV28 to TRBJ2-1; D is unresolved. V shed 2 bases and J shed 5 bases, with 10 bases lying between them. The CDR3 runs 14 residues. CDR1 is MDHEN, CDR2 SYDVKM, per germline. CDR3 coding DNA: TGTGCCAGCAGTTTAAAACCTAGACACAATGAGCAGTTCTTC. It encodes CASSLKPRHNEQFF.

The chain carries TRBV7-6 and TRBJ2-7; maybe TRBD2 (5 bases). This CDR3 is built from 14 residues. CDR1 and CDR2 (germline): SGHVS, FNYEAQ. Trimming took 0 bases from V and 5 from J, leaving 11 bases between them. CDR3 sequence (DNA): TGTGCCAGCAGCTTAGCACCTAGCTTCGACGAGCAGTACTTC. Its protein product is CASSLAPSFDEQYF. The full variable domain, completed using reference TRBV7-6 and TRBJ2-7, is GAGVSQSPRYKVTKRGQDVALRCDPISGHVSLYWYRQALGQGPEFLTYFNYEAQQDKSGLPNDRFSAERPEGSISTLTIQRTEQRDSAMYRCASSLAPSFDEQYFGPGTRLTVT.

The chain links TRBV7-9 to TRBJ2-7; D remains ambiguous. This CDR3 has 16 amino acids. CDR1 and CDR2 (germline): SEHNR, FQNEAQ (reference sequence). With 3 bases removed from V and 1 base from J, the gap between germline ends came to 16 bases. In nucleotides, the CDR3 is TGTGCCAGCAGCTTCAAAGGGTCAGGAGCTTCCTACGAGCAGTACTTC. Protein: CASSFKGSGASYEQYF. Full variable domain (outside the CDR3, taken from reference TRBV7-9 and TRBJ2-7): DTGVSQNPRHKITKRGQNVTFRCDPISEHNRLYWYRQTLGQGPEFLTYFQNEAQLEKSRLLSDRFSAERPKGSFSTLEIQRTEQGDSAMYLCASSFKGSGASYEQYFGPGTRLTVT.

V usage is TRBV6-8 and J usage is TRBJ2-4, with D unclear. V was clipped by 8 bases and J by 4 bases, with 9 bases between them. CDR3 size: 12 residues. CDR1 MNHGY and CDR2 SAAAGT come from the germline V gene. CDR3: CASSPQKNIQYF. CDR3 sequence (DNA): TGTGCCAGCTCCCCACAAAAAAACATTCAGTACTTC.

This clonotype was seen a handful of times. The V and J genes are TRBV4-1 and TRBJ2-2, with 12 bases matching TRBD2. Germline CDR1 and CDR2: MGHRA and YSYEKL. CDR3 length: 17 amino acids. V was pared by 4 bases and J by 7 bases, with 10 bases of the junction left unmatched. CDR3: CASSPRLAGVLGGELFF. The CDR3 DNA follows: TGCGCCAGCAGCCCCCGACTAGCGGGGGTCCTCGGCGGGGAGCTGTTTTTT.

This sequence joins TRBV5-5 and TRBJ2-1, with TRBD2 matching over 8 bases. Germline V gene data show CDR1 as SGHKS and CDR2 as YYEKEE (reference sequence). This CDR3 spans 13 amino acids. V shed 5 bases and J 7 bases; nucleotides not matched to a gene: 5. The CDR3 loop reads CASSSREGNEQFF. CDR3 nucleotides: TGTGCCAGCAGTTCCCGGGAGGGTAATGAGCAGTTCTTC.

In this sample, this clonotype turned up once. The CDR3 DNA reads TGTGCCAGCAGCCAAGGGACAGGGGACGGGAACACTGAAGCTTTCTTT. Its translation is CASSQGTGDGNTEAFF. The chain joins TRBV4-2 to TRBJ1-1; 9 nucleotides align to TRBD1. The germline V gene encodes CDR1 LGHNA and CDR2 YNFKEQ. V gave up 1 base and J gave up 1 base; unmatched junction bases: 4. The CDR3 runs 16 residues.

The chain has TRBV7-3 and TRBJ1-1, with D hard to call. CDR1 and CDR2 (germline): SGHTA, FQGTGA. The CDR3 is 14 residues long. V was trimmed by 2 bases and J by 5 bases, leaving 12 bases between them. The CDR3 DNA reads as TGTGCCAGCAGCTTAGCCCCAGGAGGGACTGAAGCTTTCTTT. Its protein product is CASSLAPGGTEAFF.

The chain couples TRBV7-3 to TRBJ1-1, with D possibly matching TRBD1 (5 bases). The V end was cut by 4 bases, the J end by 4 bases, with 16 bases between. Germline V lookup: CDR1 SGHTA, CDR2 FQGTGA. CDR3 length equals 15 residues. In nucleotides, the CDR3 is TGTGCCAGCAGCTCTACCCCCGGGACGGTCACTGAAGCTTTCTTT. Amino acids: CASSSTPGTVTEAFF.

The gene calls are TRBV29-1 and TRBJ1-2; D uncertain. The V gene's germline CDR1 is SQVTM and CDR2 ANQGSEA. The CDR3 spans 17 residues. The ends were cut back, 0 bases at V and 0 bases at J, with 17 bases in the middle. This CDR3 reads CSVEDSQDQPTNYGYTF. CDR3 DNA sequence: TGCAGCGTTGAAGATTCGCAGGATCAACCGACTAACTATGGCTACACCTTC.

The chain combines TRBV5-4 with TRBJ2-2; D not resolved. This CDR3 has 14 amino acids. The V gene's germline CDR1 is SGHNT and CDR2 YYREEE (reference sequence). V lost 4 bases and J lost 6, with 13 bases in between. The CDR3 is CASSIDRRAGELFF. CDR3 DNA sequence: TGTGCCAGCAGCATCGATCGGCGCGCCGGGGAGCTGTTTTTT.

The V and J genes are TRBV11-3 and TRBJ2-5; D is ambiguous. Trimming cost V 0 bases and J 10 bases, with 12 bases left between them. The length of the CDR3 is 13 residues. CDR1 and CDR2 (germline): SGHNT, YENEEA. The CDR3 DNA is TGTGCCAGCAGCTTAGACCTAAACGGAGACCAGTACTTC. Translation: CASSLDLNGDQYF.

This clonotype came up a few times. The genes are TRBV7-2 and TRBJ1-3; D not resolved. The CDR3 totals 13 residues. CDR1 is SGHTA, CDR2 FQGNSA, per germline. V lost 10 bases and J 1 base, leaving 11 bases between the germline ends. The CDR3 sequence: CATSGVSGNTIYF. The CDR3 DNA reads TGTGCCACCTCAGGTGTATCTGGAAACACCATATATTTT. Drawing the rest from reference TRBV7-2 and TRBJ1-3, the complete variable domain is GAGVSQSPSNKVTEKGKDVELRCDPISGHTALYWYRQSLGQGLEFLIYFQGNSAPDKSGLPSDRFSAERTGGSVSTLTIQRTQQEDSAVYLCATSGVSGNTIYFGEGSWLTVV.

This clonotype occurred a few times. The chain carries TRBV19 and TRBJ1-5; no firm D call. The length of the CDR3 is 14 residues. Germline CDR1 reads LNHDA; CDR2 reads SQIVND (reference sequence). V was trimmed by 3 bases and J by 6 bases, leaving 12 bases between them. The CDR3 DNA reads as TGTGCCAGTAGTATTGCGGGCCGGGGTCAGCCCCAGCATTTT. This codes for CASSIAGRGQPQHF. Full variable domain (missing parts from reference TRBV19 and TRBJ1-5): DGGITQSPKYLFRKEGQNVTLSCEQNLNHDAMYWYRQDPGQGLRLIYYSQIVNDFQKGDIAEGYSVSREKKESFPLTVTSAQKNPTAFYLCASSIAGRGQPQHFGDGTRLSIL.

In its sample, this clonotype was seen once. This chain uses TRBV6-5 with TRBJ2-2; D possibly corresponds to TRBD1 (6 bases). Per the germline V gene, CDR1 is MNHEY and CDR2 is SVGAGI. This CDR3 region has 15 residues. V was cut by 6 bases and J by 2 bases, with 13 bases left in between. In nucleotides, the CDR3 is TGTGCCAGCAGACGCGGACAGAAAAACACCGGGGAGCTGTTTTTT. This encodes CASRRGQKNTGELFF.

The V call is TRBV15, the J call TRBJ1-1; maybe TRBD1 (5 bases). This CDR3 is 15 amino acids long. Germline assignment: CDR1 LNHNV and CDR2 YYDKDF (reference sequence). V was cut by 0 bases and J by 4 bases, with 12 bases left in between. Here the CDR3 reads CATSRDPRDLTEAFF. CDR3 DNA sequence: TGTGCCACCAGCAGAGATCCCCGGGACCTCACTGAAGCTTTCTTT. Together with reference TRBV15 and TRBJ1-1, the CDR3 gives the full variable domain: DAMVIQNPRYQVTQFGKPVTLSCSQTLNHNVMYWYQQKSSQAPKLLFHYYDKDFNNEADTPDNFQSRRPNTSFCFLDIRSPGLGDTAMYLCATSRDPRDLTEAFFGQGTRLTVV.

In this sample, this clonotype turned up a few times. CDR3: CASSEPGTGGTPPQHF. The CDR3 coding sequence is TGTGCCAGCAGCGAGCCCGGGACAGGGGGGACCCCGCCCCAGCATTTT. The chain links TRBV11-2 to TRBJ1-5; TRBD1 agrees at 11 bases. Germline V gene lookup returns CDR1 SGHAT and CDR2 FQNNGV. V trimming: 5 bases; J trimming: 9 bases; junction bases outside the gene matches: 12. The CDR3 contains 16 residues. Full variable domain (outside the CDR3, taken from reference TRBV11-2 and TRBJ1-5): EAGVAQSPRYKIIEKRQSVAFWCNPISGHATLYWYQQILGQGPKLLIQFQNNGVVDDSQLPKDRFSAERLKGVDSTLKIQPAKLEDSAVYLCASSEPGTGGTPPQHFGDGTRLSIL.